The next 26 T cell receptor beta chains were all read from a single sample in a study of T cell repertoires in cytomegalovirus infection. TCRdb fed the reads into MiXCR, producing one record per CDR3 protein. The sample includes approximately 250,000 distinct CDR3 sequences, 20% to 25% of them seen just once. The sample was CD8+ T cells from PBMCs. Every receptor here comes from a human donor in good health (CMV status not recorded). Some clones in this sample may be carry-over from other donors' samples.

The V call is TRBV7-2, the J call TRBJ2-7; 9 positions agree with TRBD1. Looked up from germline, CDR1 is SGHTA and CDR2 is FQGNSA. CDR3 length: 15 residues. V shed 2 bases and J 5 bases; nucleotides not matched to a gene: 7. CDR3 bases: TGTGCCAGCAGCTTACCGGGACAGGGCACAGACGAGCAGTACTTC. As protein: CASSLPGQGTDEQYF.

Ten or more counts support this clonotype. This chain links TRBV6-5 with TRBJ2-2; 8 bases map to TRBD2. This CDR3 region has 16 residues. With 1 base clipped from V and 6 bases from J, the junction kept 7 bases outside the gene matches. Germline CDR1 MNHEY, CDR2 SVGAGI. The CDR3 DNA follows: TGTGCCAGCAGTTACTACGGGGGGGCTACTCCCGGGGAGCTGTTTTTT. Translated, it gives CASSYYGGATPGELFF.

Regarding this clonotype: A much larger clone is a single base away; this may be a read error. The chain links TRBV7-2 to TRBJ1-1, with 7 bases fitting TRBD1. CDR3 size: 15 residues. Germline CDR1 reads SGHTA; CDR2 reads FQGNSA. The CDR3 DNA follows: TGTGCCAGCAGCTGGGCAGGGGGTCGTGGCACTGAAGCTTACTTT. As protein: CASSWAGGRGTEAYF. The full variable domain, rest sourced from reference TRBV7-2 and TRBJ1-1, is GAGVSQSPSNKVTEKGKDVELRCDPISGHTALYWYRQSLGQGLEFLIYFQGNSAPDKSGLPSDRFSAERTGGSVSTLTIQRTQQEDSAVYLCASSWAGGRGTEAYFGQGTRLTVV.

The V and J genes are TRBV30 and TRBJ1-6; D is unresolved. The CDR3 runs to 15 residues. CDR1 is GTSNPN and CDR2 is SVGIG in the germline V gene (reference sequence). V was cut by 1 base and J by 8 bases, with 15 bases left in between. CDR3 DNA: TGTGCCTGGAGTGCCCTCCGAGCGGGTGATTCACCCCTCCACTTT. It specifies CAWSALRAGDSPLHF.

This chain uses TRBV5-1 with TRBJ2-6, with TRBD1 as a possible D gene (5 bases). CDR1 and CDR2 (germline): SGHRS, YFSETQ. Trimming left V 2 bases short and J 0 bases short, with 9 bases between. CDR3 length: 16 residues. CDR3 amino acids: CASSFDRASGANVLTF. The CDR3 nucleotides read TGCGCCAGCAGCTTCGACAGAGCCTCTGGGGCCAACGTCCTGACTTTC.

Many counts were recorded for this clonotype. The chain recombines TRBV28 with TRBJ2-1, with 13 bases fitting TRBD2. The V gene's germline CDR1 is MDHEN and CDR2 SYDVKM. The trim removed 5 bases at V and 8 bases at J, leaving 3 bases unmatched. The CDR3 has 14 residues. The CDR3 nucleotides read TGTGCCAGCAGTAATGGACTAGCGGGGGATGAGCAGTTCTTC. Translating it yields CASSNGLAGDEQFF.

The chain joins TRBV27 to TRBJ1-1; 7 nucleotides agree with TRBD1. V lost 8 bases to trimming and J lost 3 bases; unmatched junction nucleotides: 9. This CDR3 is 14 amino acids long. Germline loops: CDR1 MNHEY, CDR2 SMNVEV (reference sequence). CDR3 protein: CASCYRGGHTEAFF. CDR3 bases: TGTGCCAGCTGTTACAGGGGTGGGCACACTGAAGCTTTCTTT.

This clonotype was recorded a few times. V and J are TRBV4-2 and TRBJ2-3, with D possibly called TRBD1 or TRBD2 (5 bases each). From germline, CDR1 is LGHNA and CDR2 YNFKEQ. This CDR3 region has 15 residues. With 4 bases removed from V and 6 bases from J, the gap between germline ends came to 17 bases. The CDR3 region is CASSPAPGTQDTQYF. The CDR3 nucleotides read TGTGCCAGCAGCCCTGCTCCTGGGACCCAGGATACGCAGTATTTT.

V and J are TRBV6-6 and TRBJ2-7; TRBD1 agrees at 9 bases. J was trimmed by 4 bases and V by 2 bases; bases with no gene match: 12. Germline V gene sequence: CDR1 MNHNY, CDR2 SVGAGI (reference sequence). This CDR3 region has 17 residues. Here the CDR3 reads CASSYAGPRQGVYEQYF. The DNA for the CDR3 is TGTGCCAGCAGTTACGCGGGCCCTCGACAGGGGGTATACGAGCAGTACTTC.

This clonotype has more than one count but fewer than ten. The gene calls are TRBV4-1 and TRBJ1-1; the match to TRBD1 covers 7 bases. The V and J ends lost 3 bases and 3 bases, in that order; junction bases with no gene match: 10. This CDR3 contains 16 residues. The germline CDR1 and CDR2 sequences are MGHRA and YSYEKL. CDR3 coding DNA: TGCGCCAGCAGCCATGAAGTTACAGGGGTTTACACTGAAGCTTTCTTT. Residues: CASSHEVTGVYTEAFF.

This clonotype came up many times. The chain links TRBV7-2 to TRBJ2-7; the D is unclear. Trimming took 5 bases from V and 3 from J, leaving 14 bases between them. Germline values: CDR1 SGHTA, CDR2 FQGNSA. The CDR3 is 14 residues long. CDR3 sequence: CASSPQIEHYEQYF. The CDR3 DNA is TGTGCCAGCAGCCCCCAGATAGAACACTACGAGCAGTACTTC.

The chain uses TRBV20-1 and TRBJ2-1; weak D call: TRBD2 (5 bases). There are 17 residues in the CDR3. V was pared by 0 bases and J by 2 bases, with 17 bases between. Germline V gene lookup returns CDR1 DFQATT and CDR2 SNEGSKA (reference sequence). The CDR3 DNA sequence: TGCAGTGCTAGAGATGCAGGTGCAGCGGAGCCCTACAATGAGCAGTTCTTC. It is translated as CSARDAGAAEPYNEQFF.

CDR3 protein: CASSRDRGRTDTQYF. CDR3 nucleotides: TGTGCCAGCAGTAGGGACAGGGGGAGAACAGATACGCAGTATTTT. The rearrangement links TRBV6-6 to TRBJ2-3; TRBD1 aligns across 11 bases. This CDR3 comprises 15 residues. Trimming took 5 bases from V and 3 from J; bases not matched to a gene: 4. In germline, CDR1 is MNHNY, CDR2 SVGAGI (reference sequence).

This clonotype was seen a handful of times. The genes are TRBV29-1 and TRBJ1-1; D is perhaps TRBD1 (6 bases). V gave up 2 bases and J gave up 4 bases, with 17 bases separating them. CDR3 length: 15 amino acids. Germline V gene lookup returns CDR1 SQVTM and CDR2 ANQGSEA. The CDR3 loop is CSVEFGVGAGTEAFF. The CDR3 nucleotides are TGCAGCGTTGAATTTGGTGTGGGGGCTGGCACTGAAGCTTTCTTT.

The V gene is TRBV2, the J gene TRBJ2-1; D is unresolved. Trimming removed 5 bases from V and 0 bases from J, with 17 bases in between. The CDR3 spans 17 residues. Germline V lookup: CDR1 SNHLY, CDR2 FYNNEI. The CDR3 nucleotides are TGTGCCAGCAGTCTCCTAGGGCCCCAGAGCTCCTACAATGAGCAGTTCTTC. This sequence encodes CASSLLGPQSSYNEQFF. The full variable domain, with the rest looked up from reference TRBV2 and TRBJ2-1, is EPEVTQTPSHQVTQMGQEVILRCVPISNHLYFYWYRQILGQKVEFLVSFYNNEISEKSEIFDDQFSVERPDGSNFTLKIRSTKLEDSAMYFCASSLLGPQSSYNEQFFGPGTRLTVL.

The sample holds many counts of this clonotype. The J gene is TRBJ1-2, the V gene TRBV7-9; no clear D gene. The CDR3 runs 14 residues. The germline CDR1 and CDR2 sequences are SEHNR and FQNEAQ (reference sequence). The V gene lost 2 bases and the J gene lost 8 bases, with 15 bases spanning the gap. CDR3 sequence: CASSLPDYNEGYTF. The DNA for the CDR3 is TGTGCCAGCAGCTTACCGGACTATAACGAGGGCTACACCTTC.

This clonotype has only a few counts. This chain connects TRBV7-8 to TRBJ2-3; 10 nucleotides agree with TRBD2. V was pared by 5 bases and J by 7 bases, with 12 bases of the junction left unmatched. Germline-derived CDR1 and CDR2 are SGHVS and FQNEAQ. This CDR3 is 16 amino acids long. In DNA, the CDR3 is TGTGCCAGCAGCCCCCAGGCAGCGGGGGGGAGGAATACGCAGTATTTT. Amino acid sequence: CASSPQAAGGRNTQYF.

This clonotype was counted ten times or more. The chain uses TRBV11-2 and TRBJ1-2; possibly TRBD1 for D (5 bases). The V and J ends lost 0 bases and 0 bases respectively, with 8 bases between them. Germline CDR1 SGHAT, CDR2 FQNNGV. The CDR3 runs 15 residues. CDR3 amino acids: CASSLDPGANYGYTF. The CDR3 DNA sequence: TGTGCCAGCAGCTTAGATCCGGGGGCTAACTATGGCTACACCTTC.

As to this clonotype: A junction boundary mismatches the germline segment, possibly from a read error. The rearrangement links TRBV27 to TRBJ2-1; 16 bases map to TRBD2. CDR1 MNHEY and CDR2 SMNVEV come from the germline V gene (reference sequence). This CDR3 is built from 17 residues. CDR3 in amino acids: CAGSSGLAGGSYNEQFF. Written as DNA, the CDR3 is TGTGCCGGCAGTTCGGGACTAGCGGGGGGGTCCTACAATGAGCAGTTCTTC.

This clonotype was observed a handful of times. Written as DNA, the CDR3 is TGTGCCATCAGTGAGGGGATGAGCACAGATACGCAGTATTTT. Translated: CAISEGMSTDTQYF. The rearrangement joins TRBV10-3 to TRBJ2-3; D gene uncertain. V was trimmed by 2 bases and J by 0 bases, leaving 6 bases between them. Per the germline V gene, CDR1 is ENHRY and CDR2 is SYGVKD. The CDR3 contains 14 residues.

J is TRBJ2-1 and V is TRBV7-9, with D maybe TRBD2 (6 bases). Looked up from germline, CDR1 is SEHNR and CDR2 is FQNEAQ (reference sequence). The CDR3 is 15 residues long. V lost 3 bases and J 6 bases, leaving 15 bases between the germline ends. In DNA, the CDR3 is TGTGCCAGCAGCTTCGGTTGGGGGGTCCTCAATGAGCAGTTCTTC. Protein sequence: CASSFGWGVLNEQFF.

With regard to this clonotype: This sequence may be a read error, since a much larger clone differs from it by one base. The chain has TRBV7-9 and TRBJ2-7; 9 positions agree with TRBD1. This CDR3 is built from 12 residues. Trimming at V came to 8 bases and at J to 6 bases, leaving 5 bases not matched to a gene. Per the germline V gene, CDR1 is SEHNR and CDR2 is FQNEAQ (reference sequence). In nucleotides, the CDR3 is TGTGCCAGCTGCGCGGACAGGGGCGAGCAGTACTTC. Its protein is CASCADRGEQYF.

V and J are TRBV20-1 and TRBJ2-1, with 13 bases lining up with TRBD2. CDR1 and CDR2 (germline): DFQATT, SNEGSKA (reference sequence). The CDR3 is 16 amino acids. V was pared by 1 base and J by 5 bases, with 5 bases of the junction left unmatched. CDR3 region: CSARGLAGGPDNEQFF. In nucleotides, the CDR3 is TGCAGTGCTAGAGGACTAGCGGGGGGTCCCGACAATGAGCAGTTCTTC.

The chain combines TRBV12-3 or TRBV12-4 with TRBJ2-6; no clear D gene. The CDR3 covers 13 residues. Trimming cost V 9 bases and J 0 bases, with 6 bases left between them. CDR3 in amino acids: CASLSSGANVLTF. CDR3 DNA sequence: TGTGCCAGTCTTAGCTCTGGGGCCAACGTCCTGACTTTC.

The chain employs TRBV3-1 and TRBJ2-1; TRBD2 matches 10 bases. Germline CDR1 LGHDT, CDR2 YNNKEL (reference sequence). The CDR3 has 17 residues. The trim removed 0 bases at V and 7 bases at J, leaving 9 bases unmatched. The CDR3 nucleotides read TGTGCCAGCAGCCAAGATTCCCTAGCGGGGGCAGAAAATGAGCAGTTCTTC. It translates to CASSQDSLAGAENEQFF.

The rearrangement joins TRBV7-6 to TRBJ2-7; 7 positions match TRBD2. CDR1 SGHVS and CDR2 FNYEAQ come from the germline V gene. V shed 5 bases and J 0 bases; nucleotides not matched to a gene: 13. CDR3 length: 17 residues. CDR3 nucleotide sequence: TGTGCCAGCAGCCCTGGGGTAGCGGGTCCTAGCTCCTACGAGCAGTACTTC. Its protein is CASSPGVAGPSSYEQYF.